The 5 T cell receptor beta chains below all came from one sample that was sequenced in a study of T cells after yellow fever vaccination. MiXCR, applied by TCRdb to the 5' RACE reads, yields one record per CDR3 protein. Of 400,000 or so distinct CDR3 sequences in the sample, around 6.4% were seen once. Material: PBMCs, obtained 5 days after the yellow fever booster vaccination. These receptors were collected from a man aged 25-40 years who received the YFV17D yellow fever vaccine.

This chain joins TRBV12-3 or TRBV12-4 and TRBJ2-3; a possible D gene is TRBD2 (5 bases). Trimming stripped 5 bases from V and 1 base from J, with 13 bases between. The CDR3 extends over 15 amino acids. CDR3 sequence reads: CASSHNSGRTDTQYF. CDR3 nucleotide sequence: TGTGCCAGCAGTCACAACAGCGGCCGCACAGATACGCAGTATTTT.

This clonotype appeared many times. The chain has TRBV15 and TRBJ2-3; D remains unclear. CDR3 length: 17 residues. CDR1 and CDR2 (germline): LNHNV, YYDKDF (reference sequence). V was pared by 5 bases and J by 1 base, with 19 bases between. The CDR3 DNA is TGTGCCACCAGCGGGCTTCTCCGGCGGAGCCGCACAGATACGCAGTATTTT. Protein product: CATSGLLRRSRTDTQYF. The entire variable domain, with the rest obtained from reference TRBV15 and TRBJ2-3, is as follows: DAMVIQNPRYQVTQFGKPVTLSCSQTLNHNVMYWYQQKSSQAPKLLFHYYDKDFNNEADTPDNFQSRRPNTSFCFLDIRSPGLGDTAMYLCATSGLLRRSRTDTQYFGPGTRLTVL.

This clonotype was picked up a small number of times. The chain has TRBV10-3 and TRBJ2-3; 12 bases map to TRBD2. The CDR3 runs to 15 residues. CDR1 ENHRY and CDR2 SYGVKD come from the germline V gene. Trimming at V came to 7 bases and at J to 6 bases, leaving 8 bases not matched to a gene. The CDR3: CAIKRTSGDRDTQYF. Here the CDR3 DNA reads TGTGCCATCAAAAGGACTAGCGGGGATCGGGATACGCAGTATTTT.

In this sample, this clonotype turned up a few times. This chain links TRBV30 with TRBJ2-7; D gene uncertain. V shed 3 bases and J shed 1 base, with 13 bases lying between them. CDR3 length: 14 amino acids. Germline CDR1 is GTSNPN and CDR2 is SVGIG (reference sequence). CDR3 nucleotide sequence: TGTGCCTGGAGAGCAGCTATTAGGTCCTACGAGCAGTACTTC. It yields the protein CAWRAAIRSYEQYF.

The V gene is TRBV5-6, the J gene TRBJ2-1, with D hard to call. This CDR3 has 11 amino acids. V lost 5 bases and J 9 bases, leaving 9 bases between the germline ends. Germline V gives CDR1 SGHDT, CDR2 YYEEEE. The CDR3 protein is CASRSSVEQFF. CDR3 coding DNA: TGTGCCAGCAGGTCAAGCGTTGAGCAGTTCTTC. The variable domain in full, completed from reference TRBV5-6 and TRBJ2-1, reads DAGVTQSPTHLIKTRGQQVTLRCSPKSGHDTVSWYQQALGQGPQFIFQYYEEEERQRGNFPDRFSGHQFPNYSSELNVNALLLGDSALYLCASRSSVEQFFGPGTRLTVL.